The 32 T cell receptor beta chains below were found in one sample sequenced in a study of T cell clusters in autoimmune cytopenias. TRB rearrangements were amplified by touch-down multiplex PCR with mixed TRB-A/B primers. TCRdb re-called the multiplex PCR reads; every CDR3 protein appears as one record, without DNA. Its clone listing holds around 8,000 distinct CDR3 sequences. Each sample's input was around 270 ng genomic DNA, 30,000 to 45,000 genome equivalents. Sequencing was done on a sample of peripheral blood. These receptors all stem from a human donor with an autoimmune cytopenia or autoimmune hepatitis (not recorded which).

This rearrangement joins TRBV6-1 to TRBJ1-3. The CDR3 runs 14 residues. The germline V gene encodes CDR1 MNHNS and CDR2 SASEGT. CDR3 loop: CASGEGGFGNTIYF.

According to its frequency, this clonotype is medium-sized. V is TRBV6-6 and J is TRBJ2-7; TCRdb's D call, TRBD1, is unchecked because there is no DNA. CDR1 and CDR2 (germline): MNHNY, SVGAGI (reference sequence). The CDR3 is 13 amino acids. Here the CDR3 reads CASRNRQGSEQYF.

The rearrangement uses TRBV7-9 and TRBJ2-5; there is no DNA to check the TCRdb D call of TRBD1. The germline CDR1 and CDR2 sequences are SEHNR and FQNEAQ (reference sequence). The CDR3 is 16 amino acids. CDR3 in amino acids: CASSQYPGTVQETQYF.

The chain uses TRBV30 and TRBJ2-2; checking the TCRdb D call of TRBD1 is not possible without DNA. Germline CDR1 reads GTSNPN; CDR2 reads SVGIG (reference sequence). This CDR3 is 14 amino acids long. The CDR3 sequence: CAWTPAGGTGELFF.

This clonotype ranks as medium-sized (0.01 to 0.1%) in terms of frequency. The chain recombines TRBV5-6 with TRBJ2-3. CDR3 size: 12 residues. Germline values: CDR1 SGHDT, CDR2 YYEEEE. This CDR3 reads CASSSVGDTQYF.

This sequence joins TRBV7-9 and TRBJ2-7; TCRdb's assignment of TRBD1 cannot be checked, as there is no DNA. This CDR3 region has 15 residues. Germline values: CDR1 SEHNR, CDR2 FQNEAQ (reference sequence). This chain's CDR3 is CASSQPGQGHGVQYF.

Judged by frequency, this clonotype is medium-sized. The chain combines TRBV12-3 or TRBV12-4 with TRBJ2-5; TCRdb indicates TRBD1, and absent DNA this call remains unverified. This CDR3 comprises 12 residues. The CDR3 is CASIGGSETQYF.

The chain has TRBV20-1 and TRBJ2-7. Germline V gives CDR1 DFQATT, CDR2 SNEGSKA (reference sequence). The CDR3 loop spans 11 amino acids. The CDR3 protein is CSASSSREQYF.

CDR3 sequence: CASSSMVGGVNEQFF. V is TRBV27 and J is TRBJ2-1; TCRdb selects TRBD2, and the lack of DNA leaves this call unchecked. The length of the CDR3 is 15 residues. From germline, CDR1 is MNHEY and CDR2 SMNVEV (reference sequence).

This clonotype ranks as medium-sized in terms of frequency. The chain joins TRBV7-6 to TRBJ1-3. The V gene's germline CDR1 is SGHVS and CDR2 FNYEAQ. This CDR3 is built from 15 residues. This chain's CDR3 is CASSLGRSSGNTIYF.

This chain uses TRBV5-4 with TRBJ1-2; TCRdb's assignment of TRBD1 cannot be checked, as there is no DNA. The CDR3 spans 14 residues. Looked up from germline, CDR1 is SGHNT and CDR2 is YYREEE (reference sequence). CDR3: CASSRPGGFDGYTF.

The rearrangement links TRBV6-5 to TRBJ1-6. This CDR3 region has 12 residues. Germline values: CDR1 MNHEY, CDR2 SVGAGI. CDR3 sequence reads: CASSYENSPLHF.

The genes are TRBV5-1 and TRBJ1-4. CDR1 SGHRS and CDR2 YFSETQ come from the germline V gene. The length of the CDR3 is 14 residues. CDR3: CASRISPTNEKLFF.

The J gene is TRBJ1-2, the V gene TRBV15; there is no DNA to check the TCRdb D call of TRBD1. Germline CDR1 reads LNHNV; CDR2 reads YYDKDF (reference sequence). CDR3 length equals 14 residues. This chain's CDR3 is CATSRDRGESRYTF. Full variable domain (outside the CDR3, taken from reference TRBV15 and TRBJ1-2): DAMVIQNPRYQVTQFGKPVTLSCSQTLNHNVMYWYQQKSSQAPKLLFHYYDKDFNNEADTPDNFQSRRPNTSFCFLDIRSPGLGDTAMYLCATSRDRGESRYTFGSGTRLTVV.

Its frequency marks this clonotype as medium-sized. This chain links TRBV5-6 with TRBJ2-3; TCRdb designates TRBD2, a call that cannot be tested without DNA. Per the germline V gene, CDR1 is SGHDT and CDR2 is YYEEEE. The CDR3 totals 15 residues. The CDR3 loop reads CASSFGGLGSRTQYF.

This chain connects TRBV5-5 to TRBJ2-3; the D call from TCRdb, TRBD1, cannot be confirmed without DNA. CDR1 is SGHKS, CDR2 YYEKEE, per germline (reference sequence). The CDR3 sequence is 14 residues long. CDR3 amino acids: CASSLATGADTQYF.

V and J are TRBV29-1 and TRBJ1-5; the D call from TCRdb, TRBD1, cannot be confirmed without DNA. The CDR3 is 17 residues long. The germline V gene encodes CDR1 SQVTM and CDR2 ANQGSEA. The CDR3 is CSGGGTRMGQFNQPQHF.

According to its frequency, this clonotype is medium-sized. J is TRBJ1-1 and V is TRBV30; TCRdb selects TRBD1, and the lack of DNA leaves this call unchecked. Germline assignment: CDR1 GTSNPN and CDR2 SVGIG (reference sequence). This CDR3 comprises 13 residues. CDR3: CAWEDRANTEAFF.

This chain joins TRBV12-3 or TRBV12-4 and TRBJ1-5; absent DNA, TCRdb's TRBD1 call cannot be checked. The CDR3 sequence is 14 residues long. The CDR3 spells CASSRTAHREPQHF.

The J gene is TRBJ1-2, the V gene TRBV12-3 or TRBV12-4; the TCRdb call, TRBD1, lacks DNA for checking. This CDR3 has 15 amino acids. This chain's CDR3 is CASSTLRGTADGYTF.

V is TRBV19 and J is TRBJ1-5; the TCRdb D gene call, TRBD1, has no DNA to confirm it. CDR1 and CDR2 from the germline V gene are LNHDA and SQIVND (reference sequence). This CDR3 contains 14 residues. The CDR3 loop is CASRGGQGNQPQHF.

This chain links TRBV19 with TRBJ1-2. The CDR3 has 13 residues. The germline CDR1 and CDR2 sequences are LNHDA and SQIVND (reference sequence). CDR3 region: CASSAGSNYGYTF. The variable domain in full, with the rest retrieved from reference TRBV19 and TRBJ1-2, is DGGITQSPKYLFRKEGQNVTLSCEQNLNHDAMYWYRQDPGQGLRLIYYSQIVNDFQKGDIAEGYSVSREKKESFPLTVTSAQKNPTAFYLCASSAGSNYGYTFGSGTRLTVV.

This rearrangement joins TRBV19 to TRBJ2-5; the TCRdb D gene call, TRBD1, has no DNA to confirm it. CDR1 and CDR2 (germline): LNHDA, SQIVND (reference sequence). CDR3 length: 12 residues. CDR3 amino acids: CASRDRVETQYF. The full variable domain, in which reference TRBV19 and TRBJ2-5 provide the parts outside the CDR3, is DGGITQSPKYLFRKEGQNVTLSCEQNLNHDAMYWYRQDPGQGLRLIYYSQIVNDFQKGDIAEGYSVSREKKESFPLTVTSAQKNPTAFYLCASRDRVETQYFGPGTRLLVL.

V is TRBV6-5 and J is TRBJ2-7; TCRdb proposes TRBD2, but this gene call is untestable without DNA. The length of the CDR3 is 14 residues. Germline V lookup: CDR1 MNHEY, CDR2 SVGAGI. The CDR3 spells CASSLTKAYYEQYF.

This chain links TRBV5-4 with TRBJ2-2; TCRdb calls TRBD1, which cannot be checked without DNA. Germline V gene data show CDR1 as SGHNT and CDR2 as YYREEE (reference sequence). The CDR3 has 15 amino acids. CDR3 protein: CASSLRTGVAGELFF.

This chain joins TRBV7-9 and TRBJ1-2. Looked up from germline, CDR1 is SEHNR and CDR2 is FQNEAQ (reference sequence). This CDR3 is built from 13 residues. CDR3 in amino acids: CASRMDGSYGYTF.

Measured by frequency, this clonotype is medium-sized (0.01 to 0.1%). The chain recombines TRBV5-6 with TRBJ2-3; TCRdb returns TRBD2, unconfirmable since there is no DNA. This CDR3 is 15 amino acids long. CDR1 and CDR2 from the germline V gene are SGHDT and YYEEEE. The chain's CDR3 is CASSTRTSGTDTQYF.

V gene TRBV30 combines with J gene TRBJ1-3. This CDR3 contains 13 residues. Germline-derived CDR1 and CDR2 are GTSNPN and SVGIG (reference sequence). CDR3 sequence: CAWSNEAGNTIYF.

CDR3 region: CASSYEMNTEAFF. J is TRBJ1-1 and V is TRBV6-5. The CDR3 contains 13 residues. Germline-derived CDR1 and CDR2 are MNHEY and SVGAGI.

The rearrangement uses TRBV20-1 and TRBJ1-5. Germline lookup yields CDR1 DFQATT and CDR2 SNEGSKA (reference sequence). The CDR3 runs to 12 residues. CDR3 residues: CSAGELDQPQHF.

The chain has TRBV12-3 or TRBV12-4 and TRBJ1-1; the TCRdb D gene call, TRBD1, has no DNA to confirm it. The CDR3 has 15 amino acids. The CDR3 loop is CASSFTGTGNTEAFF.

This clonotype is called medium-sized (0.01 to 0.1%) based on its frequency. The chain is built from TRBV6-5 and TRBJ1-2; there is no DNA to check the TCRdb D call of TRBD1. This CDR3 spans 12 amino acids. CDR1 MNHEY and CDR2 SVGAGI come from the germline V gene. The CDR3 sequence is CATNDRGYGYTF.